This is a list of T cell receptor beta chains from one sample in a study of CD8 T cell repertoires and HIV-1 epitope variants. Sequenced by immunoSEQ multiplex PCR; TCRdb stores in-frame clones only, minus some. The data hold over 3,500 clones, with less than 80% observed a single time. No antigen has been assigned to these receptors. Sequencing input: cultured CD8+ T cells derived from PBMCs. These receptors were obtained from a male donor with HIV. Both conserved end residues are part of each CDR3. The D gene is left open where the match is weak. Clone size, where shown, is once, few, many, or a class for clones that have expanded.

v_call	d_call	j_call	clone_size	cdr3_nt	cdr3_aa
TRBV6-5	NA	TRBJ1-2	NA	TGTGCCAGCAGTCCCCAGGGAGGGTTTCATGGCTACACCTTC	CASSPQGGFHGYTF
TRBV6-1	TRBD2	TRBJ2-3	NA	TGTGCCAGCAGTGAGACTAGCGGGAGGCCAGATACGCAGTATTTT	CASSETSGRPDTQYF
TRBV7-2	TRBD1	TRBJ2-3	medium-sized	TGTGCCAGCAGCCCAGGACAGGGCAACACAGATACGCAGTATTTT	CASSPGQGNTDTQYF
TRBV19	NA	TRBJ2-7	large	TGTGCCAGTAGTACCCTAGCGACAGAATACGAGCAGTACTTC	CASSTLATEYEQYF
TRBV19	TRBD2	TRBJ2-7	once	TGTGCCAGTAGTATATTAAGCGGGGCCTCCTACGAGCAGTACTTC	CASSILSGASYEQYF
TRBV9	NA	TRBJ1-2	few	TGTGCCAGCCAGGGACCCTATGGCTACACCTTC	CASQGPYGYTF
TRBV4-3	TRBD1	TRBJ1-2	NA	TGCGCCAGCAGCCCATACAGGGGAAGCTACACCTTC	CASSPYRGSYTF
TRBV5-6	TRBD1	TRBJ1-5	NA	TGTGCCAGCAGCCCGGCGACAGGGCTTAATCAGCCCCAGCATTTT	CASSPATGLNQPQHF
TRBV9	TRBD1	TRBJ1-6	NA	TGTGCCAGCAGCGCCCGGACAGGGACGAATTCACCCCTCCACTTT	CASSARTGTNSPLHF
TRBV5-1	NA	TRBJ1-1	NA	TGCGCCAGCAATGACTGGGACACTGAAGCTTTCTTT	CASNDWDTEAFF
TRBV19	TRBD2	TRBJ2-3	NA	TGTGCCAGTAGTATGGGCAGACTAGCGGGAGTGGGAGATACGCAGTATTTT	CASSMGRLAGVGDTQYF
TRBV11-3	NA	TRBJ1-2	NA	TGCGCCAGCAGCCAAGATCCCCCAGACTTGGACTATGGCTACACCTTC	CASSQDPPDLDYGYTF
TRBV4-2	NA	TRBJ2-1	NA	TGTGCCAGCAGCCATGGGGGGGGCCGAAATGAGCAGTTCTTC	CASSHGGGRNEQFF
TRBV6-5	NA	TRBJ1-6	NA	TGTGCCAGCAGTTACTTCAGAAATTCACCCCTCCACTTT	CASSYFRNSPLHF
TRBV28	TRBD2	TRBJ2-1	few	TGTGCCAGCAGTTTACGAGTAGCGGGAGGTTACGATGAGCAGTTCTTC	CASSLRVAGGYDEQFF
TRBV6-5	NA	TRBJ1-2	NA	TGTGCCAGCAGTTACTCGCACGGCTATGGCTACACCTTC	CASSYSHGYGYTF
TRBV28	TRBD2	TRBJ2-1	NA	TGTGCCAGCAGGTGGACTAGCGGCCACAATGAGCAGTTCTTC	CASRWTSGHNEQFF
TRBV28	NA	TRBJ2-2	NA	TGTGCCAGCGGGTTGTCTGCCGGGGAGCTGTTTTTT	CASGLSAGELFF
TRBV28	TRBD1	TRBJ2-7	once	TGTGCCAGCAGTTTGACGACAGGGTATTACGACGAGCAGTACTTC	CASSLTTGYYDEQYF
TRBV30	NA	TRBJ2-7	few	TGTGCCTGGAGCGGGGACGGCTACGAGCAGTACTTC	CAWSGDGYEQYF
TRBV5-4	TRBD1	TRBJ2-7	NA	TGTGCCAGCAGCTTCGGTCAGGGGGCAGGCGAGCAGTACTTC	CASSFGQGAGEQYF
TRBV19	NA	TRBJ1-6	NA	TGTGCCAGTAGTCTCGCCTGGGCCCGGGCGTTAGATTCACCCCTCCACTTT	CASSLAWARALDSPLHF
TRBV11-2	NA	TRBJ2-7	NA	TGTGCCAGCAGCTTAGAGGGAGGCGAGCAGTACTTC	CASSLEGGEQYF
TRBV19	NA	TRBJ2-1	few	TGTGCCAGTAGTATAGCCCAGACGGCATCGCATGAGCAGTTCTTC	CASSIAQTASHEQFF
TRBV4-1	NA	TRBJ1-2	hyperexpanded	TGCGCCAGCAGCCAAGATCCCCCAGACTTGGACTATGGCTACACCTTC	CASSQDPPDLDYGYTF
TRBV5-1	NA	TRBJ2-3	NA	TGCGCCAGCAGCTTGGACGGGAGCCCCGCAGATACGCAGTATTTT	CASSLDGSPADTQYF
TRBV4-2	NA	TRBJ2-7	NA	TGTGCCAGCAGCCAAAGGGGCCGGGAGTCCTACGAGCAGTACTTC	CASSQRGRESYEQYF
TRBV5-6	TRBD2	TRBJ2-5	NA	TGTGCCAGCAGCTCGGGGGGTTATGTCCAAGAGACCCAGTACTTC	CASSSGGYVQETQYF
TRBV5-6	NA	TRBJ2-7	NA	TGTGCCAGCAGCTTGGTTGTGGGGACTGGGGAGCAGTACTTC	CASSLVVGTGEQYF
TRBV11-2	TRBD1	TRBJ2-1	NA	TGTGCCAGCAGCTCCGGGACAGGGGGCTCCTCTCACTACAATGAGCAGTTCTTC	CASSSGTGGSSHYNEQFF
TRBV11-2	NA	TRBJ1-2	NA	TGCGCCAGCAGCCAAGATCCCGTCGAACTCGACTATGGCTACACCTTC	CASSQDPVELDYGYTF
TRBV27	NA	TRBJ2-3	NA	TGTGCCAGCAGTTTATCGGGCGGAGGGAGCCGAGGCACAGATACGCAGTATTTT	CASSLSGGGSRGTDTQYF
TRBV4-2	NA	TRBJ2-7	NA	TGTGCCAGCAGCCAAGGGATAGGGGGCTACGAGCAGTACTTC	CASSQGIGGYEQYF
TRBV10-1	TRBD1	TRBJ2-2	NA	TGCGCCAGCAGTGAGTCGGGACAGGGGGCGTTAACCGGGGAGCTGTTTTTT	CASSESGQGALTGELFF
TRBV7-3	NA	TRBJ1-6	NA	TGTGCCAGCAGCTTAACACGGCAGGACCTGGGTTCACCCCTCCACTTT	CASSLTRQDLGSPLHF
TRBV19	TRBD1	TRBJ2-6	medium-sized	TGTGCCAGTGGGACAGGGGGCTCTGGGGCCAACGTCCTGACTTTC	CASGTGGSGANVLTF
TRBV7-2	NA	TRBJ1-5	NA	TGTGCCAGCAGCCTAGCGGGCGGGAACAATCAGCCCCAGCATTTT	CASSLAGGNNQPQHF
TRBV11-2	TRBD1	TRBJ2-2	NA	TGTGCCAGCAGCTTAGAAGTACAGGGGTACACCGGGGAGCTGTTTTTT	CASSLEVQGYTGELFF
TRBV28	NA	TRBJ2-7	NA	TGTGCCAGCAGTTTCGTATCAGGGACCGACGAGCAGTACTTC	CASSFVSGTDEQYF
TRBV4-1	NA	TRBJ2-3	NA	TGCGCCAGCAGCCAAGAGGTTCAGGGCGCAGATACGCAGTATTTT	CASSQEVQGADTQYF
TRBV7-2	NA	TRBJ2-7	NA	TGTGCCAGCAGCTTAGGGACCGTCTACGAGCAGTACTTC	CASSLGTVYEQYF
TRBV4-1	NA	TRBJ1-2	NA	TGCGCCAGCAGCCAAAATCATCCTTCGGGTCGTGGCTACACCTTC	CASSQNHPSGRGYTF
TRBV2	NA	TRBJ1-4	NA	TGTGCCAGCACCCCTCGTAGGGTTAATGAAAAACTGTTTTTT	CASTPRRVNEKLFF
TRBV27	NA	TRBJ1-1	NA	TGTGCCAGCAGTTTAGGGGTGGGAACTGAAGCTTTCTTT	CASSLGVGTEAFF
TRBV4-3	NA	TRBJ2-2	NA	TGCGCCAGCAGCCAGGCCGGCGAAACCGGGGAGCTGTTTTTT	CASSQAGETGELFF
TRBV5-1	NA	TRBJ1-1	NA	TGCGCCAGCAGTTTTGGGCCCACCGGAGGCACTGAAGCTTTCTTT	CASSFGPTGGTEAFF